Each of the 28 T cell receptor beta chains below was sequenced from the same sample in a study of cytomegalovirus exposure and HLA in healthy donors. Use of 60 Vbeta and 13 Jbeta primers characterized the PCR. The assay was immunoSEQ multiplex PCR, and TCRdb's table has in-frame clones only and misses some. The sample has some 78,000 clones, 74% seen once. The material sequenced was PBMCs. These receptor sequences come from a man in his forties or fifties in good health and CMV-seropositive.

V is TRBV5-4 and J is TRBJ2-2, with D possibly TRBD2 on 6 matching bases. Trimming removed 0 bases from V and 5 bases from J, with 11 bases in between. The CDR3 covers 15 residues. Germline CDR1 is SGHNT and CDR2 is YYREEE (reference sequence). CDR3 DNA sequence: TGTGCCAGCAGCTTGGGAGCGGGTGGAACCGGGGAGCTGTTTTTT. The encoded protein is CASSLGAGGTGELFF.

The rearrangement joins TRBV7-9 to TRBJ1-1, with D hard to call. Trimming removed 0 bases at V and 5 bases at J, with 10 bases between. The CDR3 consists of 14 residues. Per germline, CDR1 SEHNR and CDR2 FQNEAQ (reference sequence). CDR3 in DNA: TGTGCCAGCAGCTTAGCGATGTCGGAGACTGAAGCTTTCTTT. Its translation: CASSLAMSETEAFF.

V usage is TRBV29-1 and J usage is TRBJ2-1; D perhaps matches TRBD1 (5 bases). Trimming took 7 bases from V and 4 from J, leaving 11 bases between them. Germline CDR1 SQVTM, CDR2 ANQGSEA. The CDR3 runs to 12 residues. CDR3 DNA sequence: TGCAGCGGAGGACATGAGTACAATGAGCAGTTCTTC. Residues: CSGGHEYNEQFF.

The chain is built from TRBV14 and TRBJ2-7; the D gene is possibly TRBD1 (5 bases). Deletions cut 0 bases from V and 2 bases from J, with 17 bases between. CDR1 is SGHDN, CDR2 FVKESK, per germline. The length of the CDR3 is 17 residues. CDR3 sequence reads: CASSQEGAAESPYEQYF. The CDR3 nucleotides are TGTGCCAGCAGCCAAGAAGGGGCGGCGGAGAGTCCCTACGAGCAGTACTTC.

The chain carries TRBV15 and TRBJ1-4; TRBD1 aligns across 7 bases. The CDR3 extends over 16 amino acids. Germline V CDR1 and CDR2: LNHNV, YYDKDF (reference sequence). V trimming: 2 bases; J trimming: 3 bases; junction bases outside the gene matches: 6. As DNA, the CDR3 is TGTGCCACCAGCAGAAACCAGGGGGTTGCTAATGAAAAACTGTTTTTT. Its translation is CATSRNQGVANEKLFF.

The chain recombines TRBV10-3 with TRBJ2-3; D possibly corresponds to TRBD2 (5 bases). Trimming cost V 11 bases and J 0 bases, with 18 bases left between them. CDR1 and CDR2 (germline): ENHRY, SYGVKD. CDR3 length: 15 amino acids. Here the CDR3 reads CASRVASASTDTQYF. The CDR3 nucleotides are TGTGCCTCGAGGGTAGCGTCCGCTAGCACAGATACGCAGTATTTT.

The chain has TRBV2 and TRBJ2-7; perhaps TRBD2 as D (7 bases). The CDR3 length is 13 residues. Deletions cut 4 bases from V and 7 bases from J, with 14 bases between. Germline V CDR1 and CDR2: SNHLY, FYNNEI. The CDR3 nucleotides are TGTGCCAGCAGTGCAGGGGAGGGCCGGGAGCAGTACTTC. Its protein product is CASSAGEGREQYF.

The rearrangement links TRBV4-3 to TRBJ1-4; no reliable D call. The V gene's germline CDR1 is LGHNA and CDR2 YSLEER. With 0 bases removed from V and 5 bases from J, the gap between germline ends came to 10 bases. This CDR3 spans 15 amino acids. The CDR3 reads CASSQEGGGNEKLFF. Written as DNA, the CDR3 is TGCGCCAGCAGCCAAGAGGGCGGAGGGAATGAAAAACTGTTTTTT.

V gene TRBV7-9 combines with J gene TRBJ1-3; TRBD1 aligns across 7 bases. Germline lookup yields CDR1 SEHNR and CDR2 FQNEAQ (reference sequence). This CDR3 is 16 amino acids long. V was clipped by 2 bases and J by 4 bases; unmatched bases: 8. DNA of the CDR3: TGTGCCAGCAGCTTAAAAGCGACAGGGCCCGGAAACACCATATATTTT. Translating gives CASSLKATGPGNTIYF.

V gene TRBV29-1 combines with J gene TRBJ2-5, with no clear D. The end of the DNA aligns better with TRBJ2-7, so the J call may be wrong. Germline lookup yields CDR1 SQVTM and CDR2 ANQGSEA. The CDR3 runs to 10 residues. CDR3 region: CSVIAYEQYF. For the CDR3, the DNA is TGCAGCGTGATCGCCTACGAGCAGTACTTC.

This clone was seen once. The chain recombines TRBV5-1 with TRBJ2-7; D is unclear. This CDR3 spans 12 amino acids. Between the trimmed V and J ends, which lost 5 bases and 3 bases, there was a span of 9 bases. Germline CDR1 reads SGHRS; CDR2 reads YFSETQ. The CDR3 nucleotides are TGCGCCAGCAGGGCCAGGATCTACGAGCAGTACTTC. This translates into CASRARIYEQYF.

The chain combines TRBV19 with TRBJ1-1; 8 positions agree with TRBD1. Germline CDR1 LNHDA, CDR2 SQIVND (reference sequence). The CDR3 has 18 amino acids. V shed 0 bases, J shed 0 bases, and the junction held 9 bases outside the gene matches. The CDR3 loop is CASSIDGWNRGMNTEAFF. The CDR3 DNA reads TGTGCCAGTAGTATAGACGGTTGGAACAGGGGGATGAACACTGAAGCTTTCTTT.

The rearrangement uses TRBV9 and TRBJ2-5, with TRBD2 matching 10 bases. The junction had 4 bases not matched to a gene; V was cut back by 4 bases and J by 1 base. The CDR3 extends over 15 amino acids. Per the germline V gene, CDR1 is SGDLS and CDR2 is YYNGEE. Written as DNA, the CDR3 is TGTGCCAGCAGCCAACTAGCGGGACCCCAAGAGACCCAGTACTTC. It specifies CASSQLAGPQETQYF. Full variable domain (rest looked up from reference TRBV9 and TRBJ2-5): DSGVTQTPKHLITATGQRVTLRCSPRSGDLSVYWYQQSLDQGLQFLIQYYNGEERAKGNILERFSAQQFPDLHSELNLSSLELGDSALYFCASSQLAGPQETQYFGPGTRLLVL.

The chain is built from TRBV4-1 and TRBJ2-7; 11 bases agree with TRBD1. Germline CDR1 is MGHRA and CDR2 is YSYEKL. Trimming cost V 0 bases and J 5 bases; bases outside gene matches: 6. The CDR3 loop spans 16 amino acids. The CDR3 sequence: CASSQDPGTGGNEQYF. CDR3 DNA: TGCGCCAGCAGCCAAGACCCCGGGACAGGGGGTAACGAGCAGTACTTC.

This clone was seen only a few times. The DNA of the CDR3 is TGTGCCAGCAGCCAAGATATAGTGCGGGGCACCGGGGAGCTGTTTTTT. Translating it yields CASSQDIVRGTGELFF. The rearrangement uses TRBV4-2 and TRBJ2-2, with D possibly matching TRBD2 (6 bases). Trimming stripped 0 bases from V and 4 bases from J, with 12 bases between. Germline CDR1 is LGHNA and CDR2 is YNFKEQ. The CDR3 is 16 residues long.

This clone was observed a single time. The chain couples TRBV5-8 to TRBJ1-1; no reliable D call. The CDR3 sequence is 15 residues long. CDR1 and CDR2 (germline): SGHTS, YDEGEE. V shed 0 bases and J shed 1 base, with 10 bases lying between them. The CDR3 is CASSLAGGWNTEAFF. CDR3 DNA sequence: TGTGCCAGCAGCTTGGCGGGAGGCTGGAACACTGAAGCTTTCTTT.

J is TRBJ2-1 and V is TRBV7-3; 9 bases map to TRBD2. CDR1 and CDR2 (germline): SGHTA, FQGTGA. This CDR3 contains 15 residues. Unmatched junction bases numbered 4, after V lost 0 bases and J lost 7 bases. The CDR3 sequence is CASSLTGSGRNEQFF. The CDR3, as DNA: TGTGCCAGCAGCTTAACGGGTAGCGGGAGAAATGAGCAGTTCTTC.

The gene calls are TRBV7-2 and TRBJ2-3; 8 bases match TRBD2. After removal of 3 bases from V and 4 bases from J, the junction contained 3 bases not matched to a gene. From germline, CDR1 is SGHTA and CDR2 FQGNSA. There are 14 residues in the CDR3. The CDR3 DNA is TGTGCCAGCAGCTTGAATAGCGGGGCAGATACGCAGTATTTT. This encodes CASSLNSGADTQYF. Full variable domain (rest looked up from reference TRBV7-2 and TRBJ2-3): GAGVSQSPSNKVTEKGKDVELRCDPISGHTALYWYRQSLGQGLEFLIYFQGNSAPDKSGLPSDRFSAERTGGSVSTLTIQRTQQEDSAVYLCASSLNSGADTQYFGPGTRLTVL.

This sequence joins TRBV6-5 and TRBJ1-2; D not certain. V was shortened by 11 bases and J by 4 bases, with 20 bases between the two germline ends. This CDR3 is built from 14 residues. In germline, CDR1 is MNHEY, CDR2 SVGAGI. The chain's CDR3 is CASRGHSVLYGYTF. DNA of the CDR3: TGTGCCTCCCGGGGTCATTCCGTCCTCTATGGCTACACCTTC.

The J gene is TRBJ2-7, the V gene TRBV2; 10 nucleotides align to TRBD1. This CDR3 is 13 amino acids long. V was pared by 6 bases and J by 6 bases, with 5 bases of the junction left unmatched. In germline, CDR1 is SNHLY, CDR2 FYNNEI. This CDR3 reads CASRGTGVREQYF. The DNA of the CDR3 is TGTGCCAGCAGGGGGACAGGGGTCCGCGAGCAGTACTTC.

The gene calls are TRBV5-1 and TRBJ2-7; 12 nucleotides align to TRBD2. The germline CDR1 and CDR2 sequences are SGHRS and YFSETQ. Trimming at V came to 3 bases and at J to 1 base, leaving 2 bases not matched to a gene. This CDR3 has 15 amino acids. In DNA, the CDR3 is TGCGCCAGCAGCTCCACTAGCGGGAGGTCCTACGAGCAGTACTTC. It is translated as CASSSTSGRSYEQYF.

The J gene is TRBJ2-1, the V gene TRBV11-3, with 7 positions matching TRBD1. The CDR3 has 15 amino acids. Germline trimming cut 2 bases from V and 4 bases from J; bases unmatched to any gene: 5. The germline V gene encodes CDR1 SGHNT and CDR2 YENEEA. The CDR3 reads CASSLTSQGYNEQFF. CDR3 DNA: TGTGCCAGCAGCTTAACATCACAGGGGTACAATGAGCAGTTCTTC.

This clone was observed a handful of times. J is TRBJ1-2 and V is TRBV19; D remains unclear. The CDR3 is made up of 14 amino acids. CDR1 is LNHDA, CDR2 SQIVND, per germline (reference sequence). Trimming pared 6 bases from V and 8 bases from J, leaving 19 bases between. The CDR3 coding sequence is TGTGCCAGTAGCCTAAGGCCTCGGGGTGGAGGCTACACCTTC. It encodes CASSLRPRGGGYTF.

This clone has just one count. The CDR3 DNA reads TGTGCCAGCTCACCCCCAGGGAAATACGAGCAGTACTTC. Translating gives CASSPPGKYEQYF. V and J are TRBV6-6 and TRBJ2-7, with a weak D call TRBD1 (5 bases). The V end lost 8 bases, the J end lost 4 bases, and 15 bases lay between the germline ends. The CDR3 contains 13 residues. The germline gives CDR1 MNHNY, CDR2 SVGAGI (reference sequence).

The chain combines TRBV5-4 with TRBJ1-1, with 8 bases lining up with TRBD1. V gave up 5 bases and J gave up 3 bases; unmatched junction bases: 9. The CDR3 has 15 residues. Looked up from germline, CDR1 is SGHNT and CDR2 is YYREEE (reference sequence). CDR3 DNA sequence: TGTGCCAGCAGAACACGGACAGGGTGGGACACTGAAGCTTTCTTT. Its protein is CASRTRTGWDTEAFF.

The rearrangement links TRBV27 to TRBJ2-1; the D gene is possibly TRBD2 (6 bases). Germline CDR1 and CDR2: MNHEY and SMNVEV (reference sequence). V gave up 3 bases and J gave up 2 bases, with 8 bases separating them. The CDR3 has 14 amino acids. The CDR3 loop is CASSLGLTYNEQFF. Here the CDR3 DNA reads TGTGCCAGCAGTTTGGGACTGACCTACAATGAGCAGTTCTTC.

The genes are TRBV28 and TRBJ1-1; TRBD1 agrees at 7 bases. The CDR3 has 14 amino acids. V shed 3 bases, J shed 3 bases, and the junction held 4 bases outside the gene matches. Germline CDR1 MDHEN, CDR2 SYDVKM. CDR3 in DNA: TGTGCCAGCAGTTTGACAGGGAAGTACACTGAAGCTTTCTTT. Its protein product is CASSLTGKYTEAFF.

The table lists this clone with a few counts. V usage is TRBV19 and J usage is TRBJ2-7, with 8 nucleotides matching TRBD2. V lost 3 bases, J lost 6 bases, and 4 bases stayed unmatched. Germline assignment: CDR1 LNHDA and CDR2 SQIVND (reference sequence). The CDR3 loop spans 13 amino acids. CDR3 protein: CASSIQSGSEQYF. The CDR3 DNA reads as TGTGCCAGTAGTATCCAAAGCGGGAGCGAGCAGTACTTC.